This TCR beta chain was obtained from a study of T cells after yellow fever vaccination. Study-level background: Sorting on CD3, CD45RA, CCR7 and CD95 yielded EM, EMRA, CM and Tscm memory subsets.

There are many counts of this clonotype. TCRdb reanalysed the 5' RACE reads using MiXCR and keeps one entry per CDR3 protein. Of approximately 24,000 distinct CDR3 sequences detected, 5% to 7% appear once; the ten largest clones hold over 9.5%. Losses at the gene ends were 4 bases for V and 4 bases for J; bases not matched to a gene: 6. This CDR3 is 14 amino acids long. The germline V gene has CDR1 SGHRS and CDR2 YFSETQ. The source is a young man who received the YFV17D yellow fever vaccine. The rearrangement links TRBV5-1 to TRBJ2-3, with 7 bases that match TRBD1. The specimen comprised PBMCs, either bulk or a sorted T-cell subset (CD4+, CD8+, memory, or dextramer-sorted; not recorded which), sampled 15 days after the yellow fever booster vaccination. The CDR3 loop is CASSPRQGPDTQYF. As DNA, the CDR3 is TGCGCCAGCAGCCCGCGACAGGGCCCAGATACGCAGTATTTT.